Listed below are T cell receptor beta chains from one sample, sequenced in a study of regulatory T cells in long-lasting Graves disease. MiXCR, applied by TCRdb to the multiplex PCR reads, yields one record per CDR3 protein. The table includes under 450,000 distinct CDR3 sequences, about 16% detected once. These data are also associated with another study on T cells in Graves' hyperthyroidism and ophthalmopathy.

Sequenced here: peripheral blood mononuclear cells (PBMCs), sampled at new diagnosis, from a patient treated with antithyroid drugs. The receptor source for this set is a woman in her late teens or twenties with Graves disease. Both conserved end residues are part of each CDR3. The D gene is left open where the match is weak. The size of a clone is reported for some rows only, either as once, few or many, or as a class for expanded clones.

j_call d_call v_call clone_size cdr3_nt cdr3_aa
TRBJ2-2 - TRBV3-1 few TGTGCCTGCACGGACATCGGCGGGGAGCTGTTTTTT CACTDIGGELFF
TRBJ1-2 TRBD1 TRBV28 many TGTGCCAGCACTCCAGCGGGAGGGGACAGATATGGCTACACCTTC CASTPAGGDRYGYTF
TRBJ1-1 TRBD1 TRBV12-3/TRBV12-4 many TGTGCCAGCAGTGCAGGGGGATGGACTGAAGCTTTCTTT CASSAGGWTEAFF
TRBJ1-4 - TRBV28 many TGTGCCAGCAGACCCGAGCGGGATGCCGGGAATGAAAAACTGTTTTTT CASRPERDAGNEKLFF
TRBJ2-5 TRBD2 TRBV7-6 - TGTGCCAGCAGCACAACTAGCGGACCAGGGACCCAGTACTTC CASSTTSGPGTQYF
TRBJ2-4 TRBD2 TRBV28 - TGTGCCAGCACCCCAAAGCTAGCGGGAGTGACAGACAAAAACATTCAGTACTTC CASTPKLAGVTDKNIQYF
TRBJ2-2 - TRBV7-9 few TGTGCCAGCAGCTTAGTCCCGGGAGACGACACCGGGGAGCTGTTTTTT CASSLVPGDDTGELFF
TRBJ2-7 TRBD2 TRBV2 many TGTGCCAGCAGTACCGGACTAGCGGGAGAGGGCTTC CASSTGLAGEGF
TRBJ2-2 TRBD1 TRBV12-3/TRBV12-4 - TGTGCCAACAGACAGGGGGGGAGGACCGGGGAGCTGTTTTTT CANRQGGRTGELFF
TRBJ1-1 - TRBV6-2/TRBV6-3 many TGTGCCAGCAGTTACGGCAGGGAGAGGAAGACTGAAGCTTTCTTT CASSYGRERKTEAFF
TRBJ1-2 - TRBV6-1 few TGTGCCAGCAGCCAGGGTCACTATGGCTACACCTTC CASSQGHYGYTF
TRBJ1-2 - TRBV7-9 - TGTGCCAGCAGCCGAATGCGTAGTGATGGCTACACCTTC CASSRMRSDGYTF
TRBJ2-6 - TRBV6-1 - TGTGCCAGCACCGCATGTGCCGGGGCCAACGTCCTGACTTTC CASTACAGANVLTF
TRBJ2-1 - TRBV6-1 - TGTGCCAGCAGTGAAATGGCAGGGGTCGGCAATGAGCAGTTCTTC CASSEMAGVGNEQFF
TRBJ2-3 - TRBV7-9 many TGTGCCAGCGCAATCGGGGATGGGGACGCAGATACGCAGTATTTT CASAIGDGDADTQYF